The rows below give T cell receptor delta chains drawn from one sample of a study of TRDV2 sequences in healthy donors. TCRdb reprocessed the PCR reads through CATT. The table includes about a thousand delta-chain clones, about 59% detected once. Specimen: Vd2+ gamma-delta T cells from blood. These receptors were taken from a human donor in good health. Each CDR3 is given with its conserved first and last residue. Each record gives: J gene, V gene, clone size, CDR3 protein. Clone size is given for some rows only: seen once, a few or many times, or a class if the clone is expanded.

TRDJ1 | TRDV2 | . | CACDLLGDYTDKLIF
TRDJ1 | TRDV2 | . | CACDLLVTDKLIF
TRDJ3 | TRDV2 | . | CACDDASTGGSESWDTRQMFF
TRDJ1 | TRDV2 | . | CACDDLGLGDTNDKLIF
TRDJ1 | TRDV2 | . | CACDSVLGGYPSLHTDKLIF
TRDJ1 | TRDV2 | large | CACDALLGDTMYTDKLIF
TRDJ1 | TRDV2 | few | CACDSVRRTGEFHDKLIF
TRDJ1 | TRDV2 | . | CACDTVQGYPYTDKLIF
TRDJ1 | TRDV2 | . | CACDTLDRGIRPYTDKLIF
TRDJ3 | TRDV2 | . | CACDVLGDASWDTRQMFF
TRDJ1 | TRDV2 | . | CACDQIPGDTPTDKLIF
TRDJ1 | TRDV2 | . | CACDAGTWITGGPFELIF
TRDJ1 | TRDV2 | . | CACDTWEGLSSWDTDKLIF
TRDJ3 | TRDV2 | . | CACDTVLGDTRGPWDTRQMFF
TRDJ1 | TRDV2 | . | CACDTVSGGYATSTDKLIF
TRDJ1 | TRDV2 | . | CACDTVQSQNLPGSEGTDKLIF
TRDJ1 | TRDV2 | . | CACDSLLGEKQENTDKLIF
TRDJ1 | TRDV2 | . | CACDTVVTSGGRNTDKLIF
TRDJ3 | TRDV2 | once | CACDTVSRLLGDTSWDTRQMFF
TRDJ1 | TRDV2 | . | CACDTVGYSTTDKLIF
TRDJ1 | TRDV2 | once | CACDTVGGPDKLIF
TRDJ1 | TRDV2 | . | CACDLLGAPIDKLIF
TRDJ3 | TRDV2 | once | CACDTLPIRGSWDTRQMFF
TRDJ1 | TRDV2 | . | CACDPLGALGDTDKLIF
TRDJ1 | TRDV2 | few | CACDTVANPSYTDKLIF
TRDJ1 | TRDV2 | . | CACDTGRLVLGDSPYTDKLIF
TRDJ1 | TRDV2 | . | CACDPILLGDGQSLYTDKLIF
TRDJ1 | TRDV2 | . | CACDPVLGDHTDKLIF
TRDJ1 | TRDV2 | . | CACDKLGDTSLTHPEPRKLIF
TRDJ1 | TRDV2 | few | CACVHLGDTGDKLIF
TRDJ1 | TRDV2 | . | CACDTVSGDPPRDKLIF
TRDJ1 | TRDV2 | . | CACDTVARMGDTYTDKLIF
TRDJ1 | TRDV2 | . | CACDTLAGGSMVYTDKLIF
TRDJ3 | TRDV2 | . | CACDKVGGGYTLRSWDTRQMFF
TRDJ1 | TRDV2 | . | CACDVLLGDIKGTDKLIF
TRDJ3 | TRDV2 | few | CACDSTGGSWDTRQMFF
TRDJ1 | TRDV2 | . | CACDTLTGGPLTRETDKLIF
TRDJ1 | TRDV2 | . | CACDTLTGGLSTDKLIF
TRDJ1 | TRDV2 | hyperexpanded | CACDPVLGDTYTDKLIF
TRDJ1 | TRDV2 | . | CACDNLLGPDTDKLIF
TRDJ1 | TRDV2 | . | CACDTVGVPTDKLIF
TRDJ1 | TRDV2 | few | CACDTVGYGTDKLIF
TRDJ1 | TRDV2 | . | CACDLLGEFTDKLIF